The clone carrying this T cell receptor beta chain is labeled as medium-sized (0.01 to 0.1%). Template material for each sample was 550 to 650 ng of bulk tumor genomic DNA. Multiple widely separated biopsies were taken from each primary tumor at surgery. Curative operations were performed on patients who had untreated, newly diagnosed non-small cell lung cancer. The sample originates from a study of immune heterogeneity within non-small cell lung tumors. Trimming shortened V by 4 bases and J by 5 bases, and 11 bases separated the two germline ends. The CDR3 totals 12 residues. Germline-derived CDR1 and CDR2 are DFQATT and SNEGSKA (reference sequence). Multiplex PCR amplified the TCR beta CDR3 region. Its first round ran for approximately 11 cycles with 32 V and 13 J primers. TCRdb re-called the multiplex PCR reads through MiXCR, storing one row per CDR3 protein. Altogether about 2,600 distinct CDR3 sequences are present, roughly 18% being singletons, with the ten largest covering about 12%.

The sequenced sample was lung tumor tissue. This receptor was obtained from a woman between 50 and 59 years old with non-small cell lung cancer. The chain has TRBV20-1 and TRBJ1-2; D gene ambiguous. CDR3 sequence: CSATPNFYGYTF. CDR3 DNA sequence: TGCAGTGCTACCCCAAATTTTTATGGCTACACCTTC.